These T cell receptor beta chains were read from a single sample in a study of cytomegalovirus exposure and HLA in healthy donors. Sequenced by immunoSEQ multiplex PCR; TCRdb stores in-frame clones only, minus some. Among some 130,000 clones, roughly 80% were seen once, and the ten largest hold 1.5%. The sample comprised PBMCs. These receptors were taken from a female donor in good health and CMV-seronegative. CDR3s include the opening cysteine and the closing phenylalanine or tryptophan. D genes are given only for firm matches. A row's size may be missing; if present it is once, few, many or a size class.

clone size,D gene,CDR3 length,J gene,V gene,CDR3 DNA,CDR3 protein
NA,TRBD2,17,TRBJ2-2,TRBV5-1,TGCGCCAGCAGCCAAGGGACTAGCGGGAGGAACACCGGGGAGCTGTTTTTT,CASSQGTSGRNTGELFF
NA,TRBD1,16,TRBJ2-3,TRBV27,TGTGCCAGCAGTACGAGACAGGGCTATAGGACAGATACGCAGTATTTT,CASSTRQGYRTDTQYF
NA,NA,13,TRBJ2-5,TRBV9,TGTGCCAGCAGCTCATCCGGGAAGGAGACCCAGTACTTC,CASSSSGKETQYF
few,NA,13,TRBJ1-1,TRBV28,TGTGCCAGCAGCGACAGGAGGAACACTGAAGCTTTCTTT,CASSDRRNTEAFF
NA,TRBD2,14,TRBJ2-2,TRBV12-5,TGTGCTAGTGGGACTAGCGGACCTACCGGGGAGCTGTTTTTT,CASGTSGPTGELFF
NA,NA,14,TRBJ1-2,TRBV7-9,TGTGCCAGCAGCCCCACCCCGGCTAACTATGGCTACACCTTC,CASSPTPANYGYTF
NA,NA,13,TRBJ1-1,TRBV7-9,TGTGCCAGCCGAACGAGGGAAGGCACTGAAGCTTTCTTT,CASRTREGTEAFF
NA,NA,15,TRBJ2-7,TRBV4-3,TGCGCCAGCAGCCAACTCCAAGGGACTTCCTACGAGCAGTACTTC,CASSQLQGTSYEQYF
NA,NA,15,TRBJ1-5,TRBV18,TGTGCCAGCTCACCACTTCGGGCGGCGGGTCAGCCCCAGCATTTT,CASSPLRAAGQPQHF
NA,NA,13,TRBJ2-5,TRBV6-5,TGTGCCAGCAGTGAGGAAAGCGTCCAGACCCAGTACTTC,CASSEESVQTQYF
NA,TRBD1,15,TRBJ1-1,TRBV4-3,TGCGCCAGCAGCCTCACAGCGTTCGGGACAGGGCAAGCTTTCTTT,CASSLTAFGTGQAFF